One sample yielded the 27 T cell receptor beta chains listed below, sequenced in a study of regulatory T cells in long-lasting Graves disease. Time point here: newly diagnosed GD, antithyroid drugs for less than 3 months. RNA extracted from PBMCs served as the sequencing template. To make TCR beta libraries, researchers used iRepertoire HTBI primers and Arm-PCR of CDR3 regions. MiXCR, run by TCRdb on the multiplex PCR reads, gives a single entry per CDR3 protein. Seen here are about 620,000 distinct CDR3 sequences, 16% observed once, and the top ten hold approximately 20%. This sample was also put to use in a study of T cells in Graves' hyperthyroidism and ophthalmopathy.

The starting material was peripheral blood mononuclear cells (PBMCs), obtained at new diagnosis, from a patient treated with antithyroid drugs. The receptors come from a woman in her 30s with Graves disease.

This clonotype was seen once. The germline gene is not matched at one end of the junction; a read error may be the cause. The chain is built from TRBV3-1 and TRBJ2-7; TRBD2 matches 12 bases. This CDR3 spans 14 amino acids. In germline, CDR1 is LGHDT, CDR2 YNNKEL (reference sequence). The CDR3 sequence is CASTLTSGSIEQCF. In DNA, the CDR3 is TGTGCCAGCACCCTGACTAGCGGGAGTATCGAGCAGTGCTTC.

The rearrangement joins TRBV3-1 to TRBJ2-2; TRBD1 matches at 8 bases. Germline V CDR1 and CDR2: LGHDT, YNNKEL (reference sequence). This CDR3 has 15 residues. Losses at the gene ends were 4 bases for V and 4 bases for J; bases not matched to a gene: 5. This CDR3 reads CASSPRGLGTGELFF. DNA of the CDR3: TGTGCCAGCAGCCCCAGGGGGCTGGGCACCGGGGAGCTGTTTTTT.

This clonotype was seen more than once but under ten times. This sequence joins TRBV6-2 or TRBV6-3 and TRBJ2-3, with TRBD2 as a possible D gene (6 bases). CDR1 and CDR2 (germline): MNHEY, SVGEGT. CDR3 length: 16 residues. The germline V and J ends were trimmed by 0 bases and 1 base, with 11 bases remaining between them. CDR3 sequence reads: CASSYSWGEGTDTQYF. In nucleotides, the CDR3 is TGTGCCAGCAGTTACTCCTGGGGGGAGGGCACAGATACGCAGTATTTT.

The chain joins TRBV6-1 to TRBJ2-1; D ambiguous. The V gene's germline CDR1 is MNHNS and CDR2 SASEGT. The V end lost 5 bases, the J end lost 4 bases, and 15 bases lay between the germline ends. The CDR3 runs 15 residues. CDR3 sequence (DNA): TGTGCCAGCAGTCTAATCCCAAACCCTTACAATGAGCAGTTCTTC. Its protein is CASSLIPNPYNEQFF.

This clonotype appeared many times. CDR3 amino acids: CASSQELGQNTEAFF. CDR3 coding DNA: TGTGCCAGCAGCCAAGAACTCGGACAGAACACTGAAGCTTTCTTT. The chain joins TRBV3-1 to TRBJ1-1; a weak D match, TRBD1 (5 bases). V lost 0 bases and J lost 1, with 9 bases in between. The germline CDR1 and CDR2 sequences are LGHDT and YNNKEL (reference sequence). The CDR3 runs 15 residues. The full variable domain, completed using reference TRBV3-1 and TRBJ1-1, is DTAVSQTPKYLVTQMGNDKSIKCEQNLGHDTMYWYKQDSKKFLKIMFSYNNKELIINETVPNRFSPKSPDKAHLNLHINSLELGDSAVYFCASSQELGQNTEAFFGQGTRLTVV.

In its sample, this clonotype was seen many times. V and J are TRBV12-3 or TRBV12-4 and TRBJ2-1; D is unresolved. The CDR3 totals 17 residues. The ends were cut back, 5 bases at V and 1 base at J, with 18 bases in the middle. The CDR3 nucleotides read TGTGCCAGCAGTCCGAACAGAGGCCTAGGTTCCTACAATGAGCAGTTCTTC. Its translation: CASSPNRGLGSYNEQFF.

Only a few counts were recorded for this clonotype. V gene TRBV11-2 combines with J gene TRBJ2-7, with TRBD2 matching 8 bases. V dropped 5 bases and J dropped 1; count of bases not matched to a gene: 10. Germline-derived CDR1 and CDR2 are SGHAT and FQNNGV. This CDR3 has 16 residues. In nucleotides, the CDR3 is TGTGCCAGCAGCCCCCGCCCCGGACTAGCTTCCTACGAGCAGTACTTC. It is translated as CASSPRPGLASYEQYF.

This clonotype has just a few counts. The V and J genes are TRBV28 and TRBJ2-7; tentative D call: TRBD1 (7 bases). The length of the CDR3 is 14 residues. Germline CDR1 and CDR2: MDHEN and SYDVKM. Trimming left V 5 bases short and J 4 bases short, with 15 bases between. CDR3: CASSTQGGRYEQYF. CDR3 nucleotide sequence: TGTGCCAGCAGTACCCAGGGGGGTAGATACGAGCAGTACTTC.

Points on this clonotype: A much bigger clone sits one base away, suggesting this may be a read error. The rearrangement links TRBV6-1 to TRBJ2-3; D unresolved. The CDR3 is made up of 15 amino acids. Germline V lookup: CDR1 MNHNS, CDR2 SASEGT. Trimming stripped 7 bases from V and 0 bases from J, with 14 bases between. The chain's CDR3 is CASTFAVYSTDTQYF. In nucleotides, the CDR3 is TGTGCCAGCACCTTCGCGGTATATAGCACAGATACGCAGTATTTT.

This clonotype has a count of ten or more. CDR3 sequence reads: CSAASPKESLSNQPQHF. CDR3 bases: TGCAGTGCCGCGTCCCCAAAGGAGTCCCTAAGCAATCAGCCCCAGCATTTT. This chain connects TRBV20-1 to TRBJ1-5; D call uncertain. This CDR3 contains 17 residues. The V gene lost 6 bases and the J gene lost 1 base, with 22 bases spanning the gap. Germline CDR1 reads DFQATT; CDR2 reads SNEGSKA (reference sequence).

J is TRBJ1-1 and V is TRBV10-3; maybe TRBD1 (5 bases). V lost 11 bases and J lost 0, with 13 bases in between. There are 13 residues in the CDR3. From germline, CDR1 is ENHRY and CDR2 SYGVKD. CDR3: CASTWGLNTEAFF. CDR3 DNA sequence: TGTGCCTCAACCTGGGGGTTGAACACTGAAGCTTTCTTT.

This clonotype was counted a few times. The chain combines TRBV20-1 with TRBJ2-7; 9 positions match TRBD1. The CDR3 runs 14 residues. In germline, CDR1 is DFQATT, CDR2 SNEGSKA (reference sequence). The junction had 10 bases not matched to a gene; V was cut back by 6 bases and J by 4 bases. The CDR3 sequence is CSAMTGTGNYEQYF. The CDR3 coding sequence is TGCAGTGCCATGACCGGGACAGGGAATTACGAGCAGTACTTC.

This clonotype was seen many times. The chain couples TRBV6-2 or TRBV6-3 to TRBJ2-5, with a weak D call TRBD1 (5 bases). CDR3 size: 14 residues. CDR1 is MNHEY, CDR2 SVGEGT, per germline. Trimming cost V 5 bases and J 1 base, with 11 bases left between them. As DNA, the CDR3 is TGTGCCAGCAGTAAGACAGTGGGCCAAGAGACCCAGTACTTC. This sequence encodes CASSKTVGQETQYF.

The chain uses TRBV28 and TRBJ2-7; no clear D gene. The CDR3 contains 14 residues. Between the trimmed V and J ends, which lost 3 bases and 4 bases, there was a span of 13 bases. Germline V gives CDR1 MDHEN, CDR2 SYDVKM. The CDR3 loop is CASSFLSQRYEQYF. DNA for the CDR3: TGTGCCAGCAGTTTTCTAAGTCAGAGATACGAGCAGTACTTC.

J is TRBJ1-1 and V is TRBV20-1, with D uncertain. The CDR3 totals 12 residues. Trimming took off 6 bases at V and 0 bases at J, with 8 bases between the two ends. Looked up from germline, CDR1 is DFQATT and CDR2 is SNEGSKA (reference sequence). DNA of the CDR3: TGCAGTGCCATACAGATGAACACTGAAGCTTTCTTT. Amino acid sequence: CSAIQMNTEAFF.

This clonotype occurred many times. The chain carries TRBV20-1 and TRBJ1-1, with D hard to call. This CDR3 is 13 amino acids long. Germline CDR1 reads DFQATT; CDR2 reads SNEGSKA (reference sequence). V was pared by 0 bases and J by 1 base, with 6 bases between. CDR3: CSARDGPNTEAFF. In DNA, the CDR3 is TGCAGTGCTAGAGATGGGCCGAACACTGAAGCTTTCTTT.

The V and J genes are TRBV20-1 and TRBJ2-7; 12 bases map to TRBD2. CDR1 DFQATT and CDR2 SNEGSKA come from the germline V gene (reference sequence). V trimming: 0 bases; J trimming: 1 base; junction bases outside the gene matches: 7. This CDR3 contains 17 residues. CDR3 sequence (DNA): TGCAGTGCTAGAGATTGGACTAGCGGGAAGATTTCCTACGAGCAGTACTTC. Translating gives CSARDWTSGKISYEQYF.

This clonotype was counted many times. The chain combines TRBV28 with TRBJ1-1; D is undetermined. The CDR3 sequence is 13 residues long. V lost 4 bases and J 3 bases, leaving 9 bases between the germline ends. Germline values: CDR1 MDHEN, CDR2 SYDVKM. CDR3 DNA sequence: TGTGCCAGCAGTTCCCAACCCGACACTGAAGCTTTCTTT. This gives the protein CASSSQPDTEAFF.

This chain connects TRBV10-1 to TRBJ1-5; D is possibly TRBD1 (5 bases). The ends were cut back, 5 bases at V and 0 bases at J, with 17 bases in the middle. This CDR3 has 17 residues. Germline V gene data show CDR1 as WNHNN and CDR2 as SYGVQD (reference sequence). The CDR3 region is CASSYTGTLYSNQPQHF. For the CDR3, the DNA is TGCGCCAGCAGTTATACAGGAACTTTATATAGCAATCAGCCCCAGCATTTT.

This clonotype appeared a few times. One end of the junction does not line up with germline, which may come from a read error. The chain joins TRBV6-1 to TRBJ2-2; 7 bases agree with TRBD1. The CDR3 runs to 16 residues. Germline V gives CDR1 MNHNS, CDR2 SASEGT. CDR3 in DNA: TGTGCCAGCAGTAACAGGGGCCATTATTTCACCAGGGAGCTGTTTTTT. This gives the protein CASSNRGHYFTRELFF.

In this sample, this clonotype turned up many times. The chain recombines TRBV2 with TRBJ1-6, with a tentative D call TRBD1 (5 bases). The CDR3 has 15 residues. Germline V gene sequence: CDR1 SNHLY, CDR2 FYNNEI. With 8 bases removed from V and 0 bases from J, the gap between germline ends came to 11 bases. CDR3 amino acids: CASRDRSSYNSPLHF. The CDR3 coding sequence is TGTGCCAGCCGGGACCGGAGCTCCTATAATTCACCCCTCCACTTT.

The V call is TRBV5-1, the J call TRBJ2-2; D is possibly TRBD2 (5 bases). Germline V gene lookup returns CDR1 SGHRS and CDR2 YFSETQ. The CDR3 is 16 amino acids. Trimming pared 7 bases from V and 5 bases from J, leaving 21 bases between. CDR3 residues: CASGTWSGPLTGELFF. The CDR3 DNA is TGCGCCAGCGGAACCTGGAGCGGCCCCTTAACCGGGGAGCTGTTTTTT.

A few counts support this clonotype. The chain couples TRBV7-2 to TRBJ2-2, with TRBD2 matching 15 bases. V was clipped by 1 base and J by 5 bases; unmatched bases: 8. Germline V gene lookup returns CDR1 SGHTA and CDR2 FQGNSA. The length of the CDR3 is 19 residues. CDR3 sequence (DNA): TGTGCCAGCAGCTTAGGCGGACTAGCGGGAGGGGCGAGGACCGGGGAGCTGTTTTTT. Translation gives CASSLGGLAGGARTGELFF.

In this sample, this clonotype turned up many times. This chain connects TRBV20-1 to TRBJ1-1; a possible D gene is TRBD1 (6 bases). Looked up from germline, CDR1 is DFQATT and CDR2 is SNEGSKA (reference sequence). The CDR3 spans 13 residues. V lost 4 bases and J lost 11, with 20 bases in between. The CDR3 loop is CSAKSQGVLPAFF. Here the CDR3 DNA reads TGCAGTGCTAAGTCACAGGGAGTTTTACCGGCTTTCTTT.

The sample holds a few counts of this clonotype. The chain recombines TRBV15 with TRBJ2-3; 10 bases line up with TRBD2. V lost 3 bases to trimming and J lost 0 bases; unmatched junction nucleotides: 0. Germline V CDR1 and CDR2: LNHNV, YYDKDF (reference sequence). This CDR3 has 15 amino acids. This chain's CDR3 is CATSRTSGSTDTQYF. The CDR3 DNA reads TGTGCCACCAGCAGGACTAGCGGGAGCACAGATACGCAGTATTTT.

This clonotype was counted between two and nine times. The V call is TRBV12-3 or TRBV12-4, the J call TRBJ1-1, with 9 bases identical to TRBD1. V was clipped by 5 bases and J by 0 bases; unmatched bases: 7. The CDR3 consists of 16 residues. CDR3 nucleotide sequence: TGTGCCAGCAGTACCGGGACAGGGATGATGAACACTGAAGCTTTCTTT. Translation: CASSTGTGMMNTEAFF.

This clonotype was picked up many times. The chain has TRBV10-3 and TRBJ1-2; the D gene is possibly TRBD1 (5 bases). Trimming took off 0 bases at V and 8 bases at J, with 13 bases between the two ends. Per the germline V gene, CDR1 is ENHRY and CDR2 is SYGVKD. The CDR3 consists of 14 residues. CDR3: CAISESTGRKGYTF. The CDR3 bases are TGTGCCATCAGTGAGTCAACGGGGCGCAAGGGCTACACCTTC.